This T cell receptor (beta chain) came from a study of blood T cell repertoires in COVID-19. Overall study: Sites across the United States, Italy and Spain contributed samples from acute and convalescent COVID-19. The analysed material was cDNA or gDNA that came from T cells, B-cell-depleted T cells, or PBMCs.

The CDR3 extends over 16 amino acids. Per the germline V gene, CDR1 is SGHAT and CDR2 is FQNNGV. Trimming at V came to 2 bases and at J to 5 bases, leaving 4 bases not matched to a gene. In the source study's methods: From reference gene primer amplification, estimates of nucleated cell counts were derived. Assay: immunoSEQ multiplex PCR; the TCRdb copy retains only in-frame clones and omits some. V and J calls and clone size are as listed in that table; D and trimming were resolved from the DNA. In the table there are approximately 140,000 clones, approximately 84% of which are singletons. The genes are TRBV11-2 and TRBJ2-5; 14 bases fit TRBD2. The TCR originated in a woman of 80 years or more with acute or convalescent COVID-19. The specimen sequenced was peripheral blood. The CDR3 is CASSLNRLAGGETQYF. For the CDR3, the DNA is TGTGCCAGCAGCTTAAACCGACTAGCGGGAGGGGAGACCCAGTACTTC.